This T cell receptor beta chain was captured by sequencing in a study of blood T cell repertoires in COVID-19. Study-wide context: Collection of acute and convalescent COVID-19 samples took place in the United States, Italy and Spain. T cells, B-cell-depleted T cells, or PBMCs supplied cDNA or gDNA.

Original methodology: Estimated nucleated cell counts came from reference gene primer amplification. Produced via immunoSEQ multiplex PCR; TCRdb's table is partial and in-frame only. V and J calls and clone size are copied from that table; D and trimming were computed from the DNA. Of roughly 200,000 clones listed, almost 90% were seen once; the top ten hold 1.5%. This TCR was sampled from a man in his late teens or twenties with active or convalescent COVID-19. The specimen was peripheral blood.

CDR3 sequence reads: CAWGTGGGPQHF. As DNA, the CDR3 is TGTGCCTGGGGAACTGGGGGGGGACCCCAGCATTTT. This sequence joins TRBV30 and TRBJ1-5; tentatively, D is TRBD1 (5 bases). CDR1 and CDR2 (germline): GTSNPN, SVGIG (reference sequence). This CDR3 comprises 12 residues. V shed 5 bases and J shed 10 bases, with 15 bases lying between them.